A single TCR beta chain is shown here with its context. Its antigen is not known. This sample stems from a study of T cell repertoires in cytomegalovirus infection. Germline lookup yields CDR1 MNHEY and CDR2 SMNVEV (reference sequence). The V and J ends lost 6 bases and 5 bases, in that order; junction bases with no gene match: 14. The CDR3 loop spans 16 amino acids. MiXCR was run by TCRdb on the reads, yielding one entry per CDR3 protein. The table shows approximately 100,000 distinct CDR3 sequences, with around 29% occurring only once. The clonotype originates from a human donor in good health (CMV status not recorded). Some clones in this sample may be carry-over from other donors' samples. The chain has TRBV27 and TRBJ1-2; 8 bases agree with TRBD1. The source material was CD8+ T cells from cultured PBMCs, sampled from culture after CMV antigen stimulation. The CDR3 spells CASSPMAGGSFYGYTF. As DNA, the CDR3 is TGTGCCAGCAGCCCGATGGCAGGGGGCTCATTTTATGGCTACACCTTC.